This T cell receptor (beta chain) was profiled in a study of early T cells in non-severe SARS-CoV-2 infection. General observations from the study: VDJdb-based annotation leaned toward anti-spike CD8 responses and missed private and CD4 specificities.

This clonotype was observed at least ten times. Antigen unknown. The germline gives CDR1 ENHRY, CDR2 SYGVKD. The CDR3 runs 15 residues. V lost 3 bases to trimming and J lost 3 bases, with 14 bases between them. Individual cDNA molecules were tagged with unique molecular identifiers, the study reported. Each CDR3 protein is one row after TCRdb ran MiXCR on the 5' RACE reads. The repertoire includes about 52,000 distinct CDR3 sequences, approximately 8% of them detected once, and roughly 8.8% sits in the top ten. This TCR was recovered from an adult who was a healthcare worker with PCR-confirmed SARS-CoV-2 infection or an uninfected control (not recorded which). The genes are TRBV10-3 and TRBJ1-2; D call uncertain. The specimen was whole blood. CDR3 amino acids: CAISDGEGYDYGYTF. As DNA, the CDR3 is TGTGCCATCAGTGATGGTGAGGGTTATGACTATGGCTACACCTTC.